The TCR beta chain under discussion was sequenced for a study of resident and recirculating memory T cells in vitiligo (dated by TCRdb to the late 2010s). General notes on the study: The study took epidermis from shave biopsies of two lesional and two nonlesional sites, plus PBMCs, from each of a few stable vitiligo patients for TCR beta sequencing. Samples were homogenized without cell sorting just before genomic DNA extraction with the Qiagen DNeasy Blood & Tissue Kit. The goal of the human TCR beta sequencing was to check whether lesional vitiligo skin contained specific clones that differed from the clones found in nonlesional skin and blood.

The immunoSEQ hsTCRB kit was used to amplify TCR beta chains from the genomic DNA. The immunoSEQ service sequenced the TCR beta libraries on an Illumina MiSeq instrument. For the original study's pipeline: The immunoSEQ Analyzer was used to analyze the repertoire data. Drawn from immuneACCESS, this table holds only the in-frame rearrangements with V and J called that TCRdb kept. Clones are partly lost; checked studies trace under half to an unresolved V gene and leave the rest unexplained. The DNA gave D and trimming, while V, J and clone size come from that table. For this sample the table gives 72,000 or so clones, of which about 92% were detected only once. The biggest ten clones account for approximately 5.4% of the sample. The paper's findings and limits, for the study overall: Mechanistic studies in the future are needed to assess how much the detected T cell clones and the human Trm pools versus Tcm pools each contribute. No unique dominant TCR clone was detected, and clonality varied among vitiligo lesions. Overlap and correlation analysis showed no significant repertoire overlap between biopsies except for each lesion with itself, even within a single patient. Because TCR sequences were not shared across biopsy sites or across patients, the findings suggest that different lesions are infiltrated by different T cell clones, a pattern described as private specificity.

A remark on this clone: Its antigen is unknown. No base quality information exists; no much larger clone differs at one position.

Vitiligo counted as stable when lesions had not changed during the previous 6 months. Stable patients also had to lack confetti depigmentation, a clinical sign of active vitiligo. Patients who had been treated within the previous three months were excluded. PBMCs were isolated from heparinized blood by Ficoll density gradient centrifugation and were subsequently flash-frozen. A distance of 8 bases separates the germline ends of V and J, which lose 0 bases and 5 bases respectively. The CDR3 runs 14 residues from the cysteine to the phenylalanine. Only CDR3 DNA is held: 42 bases, read in frame from base 1. CDR1 SGHDT and CDR2 YYEEEE are derived from the germline V gene.

This TCR was sampled from a male donor with vitiligo. Recombination joined TRBV5-6 with TRBJ2-2, with the D gene uncertain. The material sequenced was blood. DNA sequence: TGTGCCAGCAGCTTGGGCGCTAATACCGGGGAGCTGTTTTTT. This encodes CASSLGANTGELFF.